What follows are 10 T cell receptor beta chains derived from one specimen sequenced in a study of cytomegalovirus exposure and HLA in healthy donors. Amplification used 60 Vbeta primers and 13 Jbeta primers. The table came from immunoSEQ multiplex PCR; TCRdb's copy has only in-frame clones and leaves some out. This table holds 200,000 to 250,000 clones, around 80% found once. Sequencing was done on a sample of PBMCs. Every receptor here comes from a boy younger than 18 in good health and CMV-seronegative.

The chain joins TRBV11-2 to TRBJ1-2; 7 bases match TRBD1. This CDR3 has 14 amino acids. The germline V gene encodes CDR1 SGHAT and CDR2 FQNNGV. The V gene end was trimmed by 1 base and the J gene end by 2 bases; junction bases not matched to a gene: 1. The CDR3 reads CASSLVTGNYGYTF. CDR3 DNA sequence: TGTGCCAGCAGCTTAGTGACAGGGAACTATGGCTACACCTTC.

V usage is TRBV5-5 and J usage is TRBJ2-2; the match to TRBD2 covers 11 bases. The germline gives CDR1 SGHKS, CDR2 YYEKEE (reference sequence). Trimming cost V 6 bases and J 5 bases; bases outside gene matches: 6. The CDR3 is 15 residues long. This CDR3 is CASKGTSGETGELFF. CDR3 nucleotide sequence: TGTGCCAGCAAAGGGACTAGCGGTGAGACCGGGGAGCTGTTTTTT. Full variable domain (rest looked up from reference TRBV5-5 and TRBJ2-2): DAGVTQSPTHLIKTRGQQVTLRCSPISGHKSVSWYQQVLGQGPQFIFQYYEKEERGRGNFPDRFSARQFPNYSSELNVNALLLGDSALYLCASKGTSGETGELFFGEGSRLTVL.

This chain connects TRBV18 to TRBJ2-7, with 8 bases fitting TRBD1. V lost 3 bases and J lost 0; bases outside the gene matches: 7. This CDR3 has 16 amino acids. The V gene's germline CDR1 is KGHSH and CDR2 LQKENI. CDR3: CASSPLQGAGSYEQYF. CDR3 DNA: TGTGCCAGCTCACCCCTCCAGGGGGCGGGCTCCTACGAGCAGTACTTC.

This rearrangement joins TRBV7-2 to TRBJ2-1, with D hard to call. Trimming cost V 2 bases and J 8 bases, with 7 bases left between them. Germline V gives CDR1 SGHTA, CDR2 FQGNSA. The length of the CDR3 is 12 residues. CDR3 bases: TGTGCCAGCAGCTTAATGCGCGATGAGCAGTTCTTC. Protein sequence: CASSLMRDEQFF. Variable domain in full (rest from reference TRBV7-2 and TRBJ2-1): GAGVSQSPSNKVTEKGKDVELRCDPISGHTALYWYRQSLGQGLEFLIYFQGNSAPDKSGLPSDRFSAERTGGSVSTLTIQRTQQEDSAVYLCASSLMRDEQFFGPGTRLTVL.

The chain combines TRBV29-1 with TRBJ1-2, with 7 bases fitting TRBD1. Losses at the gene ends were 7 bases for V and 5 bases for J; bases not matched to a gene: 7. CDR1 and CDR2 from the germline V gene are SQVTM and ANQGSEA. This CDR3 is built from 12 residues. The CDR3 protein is CSGGDSLYGYTF. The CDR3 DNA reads TGCAGCGGGGGGGACAGTTTATATGGCTACACCTTC.

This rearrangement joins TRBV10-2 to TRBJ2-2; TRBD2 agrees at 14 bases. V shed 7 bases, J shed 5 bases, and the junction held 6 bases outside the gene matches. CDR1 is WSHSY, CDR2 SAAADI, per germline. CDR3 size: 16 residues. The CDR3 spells CASTGLAGGGTGELFF. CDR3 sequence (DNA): TGCGCCAGCACAGGACTAGCGGGGGGCGGGACCGGGGAGCTGTTTTTT.

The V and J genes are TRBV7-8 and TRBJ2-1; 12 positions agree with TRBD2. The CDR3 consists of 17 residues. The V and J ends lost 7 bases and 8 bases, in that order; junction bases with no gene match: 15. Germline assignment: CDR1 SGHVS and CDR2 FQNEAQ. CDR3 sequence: CASNSALAGGPIDEQFF. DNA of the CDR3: TGTGCCAGCAACTCCGCTCTAGCGGGAGGGCCAATCGATGAGCAGTTCTTC.

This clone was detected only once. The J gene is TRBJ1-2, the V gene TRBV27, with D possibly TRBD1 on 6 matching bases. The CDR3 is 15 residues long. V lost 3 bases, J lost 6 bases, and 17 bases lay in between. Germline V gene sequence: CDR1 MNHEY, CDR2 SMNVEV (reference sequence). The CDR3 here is CASSLRGGPPDGYTF. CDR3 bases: TGTGCCAGCAGTTTGAGGGGGGGGCCCCCCGATGGCTACACCTTC.

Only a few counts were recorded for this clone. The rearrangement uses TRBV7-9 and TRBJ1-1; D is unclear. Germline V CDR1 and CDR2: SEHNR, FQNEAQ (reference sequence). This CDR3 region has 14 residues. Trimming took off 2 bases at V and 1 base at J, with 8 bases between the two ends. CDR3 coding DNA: TGTGCCAGCAGCTTACAGGCGGGGAACACTGAAGCTTTCTTT. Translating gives CASSLQAGNTEAFF. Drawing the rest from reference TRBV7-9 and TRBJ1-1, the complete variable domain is DTGVSQNPRHKITKRGQNVTFRCDPISEHNRLYWYRQTLGQGPEFLTYFQNEAQLEKSRLLSDRFSAERPKGSFSTLEIQRTEQGDSAMYLCASSLQAGNTEAFFGQGTRLTVV.

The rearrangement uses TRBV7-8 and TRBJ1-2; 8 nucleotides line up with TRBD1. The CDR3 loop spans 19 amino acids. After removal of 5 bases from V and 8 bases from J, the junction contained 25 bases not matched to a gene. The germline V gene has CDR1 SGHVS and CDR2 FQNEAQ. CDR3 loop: CASSIREIFGTGGLRGYTF. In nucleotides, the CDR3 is TGTGCCAGCAGCATTAGGGAGATTTTCGGGACAGGCGGGCTTAGGGGCTACACCTTC.